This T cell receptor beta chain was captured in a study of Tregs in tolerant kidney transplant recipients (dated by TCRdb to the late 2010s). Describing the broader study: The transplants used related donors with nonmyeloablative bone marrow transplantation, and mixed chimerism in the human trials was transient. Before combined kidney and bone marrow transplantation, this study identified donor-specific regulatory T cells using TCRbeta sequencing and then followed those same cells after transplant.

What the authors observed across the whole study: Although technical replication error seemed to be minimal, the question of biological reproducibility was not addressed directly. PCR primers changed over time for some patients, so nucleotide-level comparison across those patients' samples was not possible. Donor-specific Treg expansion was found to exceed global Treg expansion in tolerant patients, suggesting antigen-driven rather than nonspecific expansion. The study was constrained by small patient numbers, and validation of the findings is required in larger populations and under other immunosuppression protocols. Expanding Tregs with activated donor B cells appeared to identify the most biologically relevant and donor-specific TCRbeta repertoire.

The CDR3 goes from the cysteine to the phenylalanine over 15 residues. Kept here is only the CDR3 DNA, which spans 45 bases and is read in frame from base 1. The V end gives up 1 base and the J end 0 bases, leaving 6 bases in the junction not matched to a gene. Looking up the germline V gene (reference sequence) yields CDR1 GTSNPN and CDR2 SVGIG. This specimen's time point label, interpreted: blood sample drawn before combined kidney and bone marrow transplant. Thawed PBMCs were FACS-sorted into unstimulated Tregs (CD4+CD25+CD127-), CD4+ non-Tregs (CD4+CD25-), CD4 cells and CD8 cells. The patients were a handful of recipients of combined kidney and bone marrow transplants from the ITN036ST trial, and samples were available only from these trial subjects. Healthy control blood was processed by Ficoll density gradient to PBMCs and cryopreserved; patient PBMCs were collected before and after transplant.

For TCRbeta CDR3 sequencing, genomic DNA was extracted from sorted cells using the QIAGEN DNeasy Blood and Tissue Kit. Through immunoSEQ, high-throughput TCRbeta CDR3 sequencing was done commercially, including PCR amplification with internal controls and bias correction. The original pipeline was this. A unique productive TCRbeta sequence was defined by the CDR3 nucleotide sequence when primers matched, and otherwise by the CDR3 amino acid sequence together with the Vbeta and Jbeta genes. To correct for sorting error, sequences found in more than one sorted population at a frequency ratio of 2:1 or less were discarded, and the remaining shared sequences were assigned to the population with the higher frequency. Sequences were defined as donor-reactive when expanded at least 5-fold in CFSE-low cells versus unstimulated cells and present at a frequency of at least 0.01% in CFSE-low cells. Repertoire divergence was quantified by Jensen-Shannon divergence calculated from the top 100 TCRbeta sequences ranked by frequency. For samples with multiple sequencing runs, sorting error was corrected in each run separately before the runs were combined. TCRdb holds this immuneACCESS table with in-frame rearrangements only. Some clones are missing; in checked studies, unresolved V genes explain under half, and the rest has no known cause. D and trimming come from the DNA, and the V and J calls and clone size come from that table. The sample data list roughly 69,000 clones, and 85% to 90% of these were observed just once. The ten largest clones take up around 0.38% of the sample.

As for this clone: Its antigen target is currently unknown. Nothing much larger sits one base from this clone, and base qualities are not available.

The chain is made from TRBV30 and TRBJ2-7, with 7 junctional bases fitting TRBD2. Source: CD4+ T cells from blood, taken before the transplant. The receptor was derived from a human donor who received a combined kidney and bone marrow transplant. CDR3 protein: CAWSGDRGSSYEQYF. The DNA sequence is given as TGTGCCTGGAGTGGAGACCGCGGGAGCTCCTACGAGCAGTACTTC.